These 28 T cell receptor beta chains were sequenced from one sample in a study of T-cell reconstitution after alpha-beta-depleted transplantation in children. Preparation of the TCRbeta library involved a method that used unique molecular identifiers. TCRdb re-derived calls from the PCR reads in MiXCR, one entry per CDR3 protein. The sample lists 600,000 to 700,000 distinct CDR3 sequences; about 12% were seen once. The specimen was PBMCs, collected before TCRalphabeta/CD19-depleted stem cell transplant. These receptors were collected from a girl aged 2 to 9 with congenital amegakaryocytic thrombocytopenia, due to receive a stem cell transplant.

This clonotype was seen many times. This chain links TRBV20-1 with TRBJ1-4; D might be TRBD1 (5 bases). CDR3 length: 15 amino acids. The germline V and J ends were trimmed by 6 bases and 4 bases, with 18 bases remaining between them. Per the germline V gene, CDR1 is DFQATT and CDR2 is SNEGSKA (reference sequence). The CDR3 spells CSAPPGGGFNEKLFF. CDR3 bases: TGCAGTGCACCTCCTGGGGGAGGATTTAATGAAAAACTGTTTTTT.

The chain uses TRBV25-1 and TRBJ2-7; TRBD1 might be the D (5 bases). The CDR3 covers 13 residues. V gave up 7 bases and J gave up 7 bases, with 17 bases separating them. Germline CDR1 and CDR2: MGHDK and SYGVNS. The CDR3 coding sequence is TGTGCCAGCACGCCACCAGGGTCCCAGGAGCAGTACTTC. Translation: CASTPPGSQEQYF.

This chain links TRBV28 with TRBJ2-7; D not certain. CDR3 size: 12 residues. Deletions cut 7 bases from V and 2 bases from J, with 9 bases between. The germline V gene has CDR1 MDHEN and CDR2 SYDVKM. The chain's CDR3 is CASKDPTYEQYF. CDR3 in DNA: TGTGCCAGCAAGGACCCGACCTACGAGCAGTACTTC.

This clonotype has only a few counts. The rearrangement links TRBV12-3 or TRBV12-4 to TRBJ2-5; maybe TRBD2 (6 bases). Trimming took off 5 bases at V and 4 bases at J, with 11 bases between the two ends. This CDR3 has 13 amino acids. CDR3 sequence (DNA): TGTGCCAGCAGTGGCTCAGCGGGAGAGACCCAGTACTTC. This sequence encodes CASSGSAGETQYF.

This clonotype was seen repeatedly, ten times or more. CDR3 DNA sequence: TGTGCCAGCGGAGACGACATCCAAACGACTAATGAAAAACTGTTTTTT. It specifies CASGDDIQTTNEKLFF. The gene calls are TRBV27 and TRBJ1-4; D uncertain. The germline CDR1 and CDR2 sequences are MNHEY and SMNVEV (reference sequence). The CDR3 runs 16 residues. V was pared by 8 bases and J by 2 bases, with 18 bases between.

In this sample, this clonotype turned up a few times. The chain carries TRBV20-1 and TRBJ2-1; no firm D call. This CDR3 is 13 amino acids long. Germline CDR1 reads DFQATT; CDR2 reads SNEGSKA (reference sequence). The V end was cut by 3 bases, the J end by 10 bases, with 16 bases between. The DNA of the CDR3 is TGCAGTGCTAGGAGGTTTACTGTGAACGAGCAGTTCTTC. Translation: CSARRFTVNEQFF.

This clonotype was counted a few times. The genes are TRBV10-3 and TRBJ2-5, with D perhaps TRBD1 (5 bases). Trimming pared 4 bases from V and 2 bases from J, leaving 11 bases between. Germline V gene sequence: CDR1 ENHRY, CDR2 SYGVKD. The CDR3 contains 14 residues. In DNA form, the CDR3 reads TGTGCCATCAGTGGAAGGACAACACAAGAGACCCAGTACTTC. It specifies CAISGRTTQETQYF.

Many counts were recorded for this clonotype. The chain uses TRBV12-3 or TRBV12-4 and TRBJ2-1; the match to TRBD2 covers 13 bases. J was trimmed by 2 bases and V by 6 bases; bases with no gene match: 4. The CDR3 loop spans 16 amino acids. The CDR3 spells CASRGLAGATYNEQFF. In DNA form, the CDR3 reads TGTGCCAGCAGAGGACTAGCGGGGGCCACCTACAATGAGCAGTTCTTC.

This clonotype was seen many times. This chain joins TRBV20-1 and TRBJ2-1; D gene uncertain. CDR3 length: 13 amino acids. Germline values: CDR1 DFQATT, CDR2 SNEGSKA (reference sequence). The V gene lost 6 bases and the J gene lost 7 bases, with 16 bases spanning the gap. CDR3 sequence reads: CSAPRALGNEQFF. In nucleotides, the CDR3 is TGCAGTGCCCCCCGGGCCCTCGGAAATGAGCAGTTCTTC.

CDR3 residues: CASTSGGNLIGVQYF. CDR3 nucleotides: TGTGCCAGCACAAGTGGTGGGAACCTGATTGGGGTCCAGTACTTC. The rearrangement joins TRBV2 to TRBJ2-5; D is unresolved. The length of the CDR3 is 15 residues. Germline assignment: CDR1 SNHLY and CDR2 FYNNEI. Trimming stripped 7 bases from V and 10 bases from J, with 25 bases between.

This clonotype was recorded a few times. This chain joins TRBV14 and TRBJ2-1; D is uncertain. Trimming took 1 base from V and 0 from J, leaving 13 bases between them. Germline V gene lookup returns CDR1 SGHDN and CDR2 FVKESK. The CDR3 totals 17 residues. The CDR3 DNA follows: TGTGCCAGCAGCCAAGTCTCGGCGGTAAGCTCCTACAATGAGCAGTTCTTC. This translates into CASSQVSAVSSYNEQFF.

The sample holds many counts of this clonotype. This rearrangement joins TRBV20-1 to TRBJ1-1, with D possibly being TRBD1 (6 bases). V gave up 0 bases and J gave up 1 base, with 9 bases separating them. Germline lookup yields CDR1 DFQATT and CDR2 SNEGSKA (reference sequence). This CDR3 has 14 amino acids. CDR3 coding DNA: TGCAGTGCTAGAGATCCGGGACAGAACACTGAAGCTTTCTTT. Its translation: CSARDPGQNTEAFF.

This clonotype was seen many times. CDR3 in amino acids: CASSPVGLAIDNEQFF. The CDR3 coding sequence is TGTGCCAGCAGCCCCGTGGGACTAGCAATTGACAATGAGCAGTTCTTC. This sequence joins TRBV7-7 and TRBJ2-1; TRBD2 matches at 9 bases. Germline V gene data show CDR1 as SSHAT and CDR2 as FNYEAQ (reference sequence). V was clipped by 5 bases and J by 5 bases; unmatched bases: 10. The CDR3 loop spans 16 amino acids.

The CDR3 sequence: CASSRLGDNEQFF. CDR3 coding DNA: TGTGCCAGCAGCCGACTAGGGGACAATGAGCAGTTCTTC. The rearrangement links TRBV27 to TRBJ2-1, with D tentatively TRBD2 (6 bases). V was shortened by 6 bases and J by 5 bases, with 11 bases between the two germline ends. The CDR3 totals 13 residues. Per germline, CDR1 MNHEY and CDR2 SMNVEV (reference sequence).

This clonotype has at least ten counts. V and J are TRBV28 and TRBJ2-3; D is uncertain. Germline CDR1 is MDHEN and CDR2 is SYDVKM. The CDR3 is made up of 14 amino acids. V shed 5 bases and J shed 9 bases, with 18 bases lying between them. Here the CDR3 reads CASSPPQSELTQYF. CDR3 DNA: TGTGCCAGCAGTCCACCTCAATCGGAATTAACGCAGTATTTT.

The chain's CDR3 is CASSAKGAVYGAMATEAFF. The CDR3 nucleotides are TGTGCCAGCAGCGCAAAAGGCGCGGTATACGGGGCTATGGCCACTGAAGCTTTCTTT. The rearrangement joins TRBV11-1 to TRBJ1-1, with a weak D call TRBD1 (5 bases). Trimming pared 5 bases from V and 4 bases from J, leaving 29 bases between. CDR3 length: 19 amino acids. Looked up from germline, CDR1 is SGHAT and CDR2 is FQDESV (reference sequence).

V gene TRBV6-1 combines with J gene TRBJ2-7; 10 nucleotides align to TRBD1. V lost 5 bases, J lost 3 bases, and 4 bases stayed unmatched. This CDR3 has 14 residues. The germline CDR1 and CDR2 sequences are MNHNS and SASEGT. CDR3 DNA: TGTGCCAGCAGTACCCGGACAGGGGGCTACGAGCAGTACTTC. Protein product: CASSTRTGGYEQYF.

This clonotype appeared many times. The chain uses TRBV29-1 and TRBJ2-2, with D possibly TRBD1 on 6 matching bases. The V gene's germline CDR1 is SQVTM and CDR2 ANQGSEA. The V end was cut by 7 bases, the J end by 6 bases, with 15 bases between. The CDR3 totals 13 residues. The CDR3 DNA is TGCAGCGCACAACCGCGACAGGCCGGGGAGCTGTTTTTT. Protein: CSAQPRQAGELFF.

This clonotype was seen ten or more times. CDR3 region: CASSLAPRANTEAFF. The CDR3 nucleotides read TGCGCCAGCAGCTTGGCGCCCAGGGCGAACACTGAAGCTTTCTTT. The chain uses TRBV5-1 and TRBJ1-1; maybe TRBD1 (5 bases). V gave up 0 bases and J gave up 1 base, with 10 bases separating them. The CDR3 runs to 15 residues. CDR1 and CDR2 (germline): SGHRS, YFSETQ. Drawing the rest from reference TRBV5-1 and TRBJ1-1, the complete variable domain is KAGVTQTPRYLIKTRGQQVTLSCSPISGHRSVSWYQQTPGQGLQFLFEYFSETQRNKGNFPGRFSGRQFSNSRSEMNVSTLELGDSALYLCASSLAPRANTEAFFGQGTRLTVV.

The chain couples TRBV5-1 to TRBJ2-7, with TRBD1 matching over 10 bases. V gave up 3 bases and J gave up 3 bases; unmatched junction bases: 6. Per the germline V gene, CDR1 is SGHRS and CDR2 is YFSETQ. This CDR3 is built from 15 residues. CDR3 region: CASSSGTGVVYEQYF. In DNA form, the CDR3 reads TGCGCCAGCAGCTCAGGGACAGGGGTCGTCTACGAGCAGTACTTC. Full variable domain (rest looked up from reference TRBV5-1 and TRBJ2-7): KAGVTQTPRYLIKTRGQQVTLSCSPISGHRSVSWYQQTPGQGLQFLFEYFSETQRNKGNFPGRFSGRQFSNSRSEMNVSTLELGDSALYLCASSSGTGVVYEQYFGPGTRLTVT.

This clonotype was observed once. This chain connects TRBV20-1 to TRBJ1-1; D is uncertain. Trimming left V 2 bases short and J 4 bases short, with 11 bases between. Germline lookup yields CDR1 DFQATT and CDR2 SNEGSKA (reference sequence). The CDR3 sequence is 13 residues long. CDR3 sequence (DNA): TGCAGTGCTAGAAAAACTGAGGTCACTGAAGCTTTCTTT. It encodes CSARKTEVTEAFF.

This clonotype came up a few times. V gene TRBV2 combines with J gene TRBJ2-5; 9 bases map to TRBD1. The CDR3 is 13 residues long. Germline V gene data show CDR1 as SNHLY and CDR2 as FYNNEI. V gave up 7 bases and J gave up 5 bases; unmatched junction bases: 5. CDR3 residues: CASTKGQGETQYF. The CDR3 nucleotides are TGTGCCAGCACAAAGGGACAGGGCGAGACCCAGTACTTC.

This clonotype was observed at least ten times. CDR3 sequence reads: CASSQGPTGVRYNEQFF. The DNA for the CDR3 is TGCGCCAGCAGCCAAGGGCCCACAGGGGTGAGATACAATGAGCAGTTCTTC. The V gene is TRBV4-1, the J gene TRBJ2-1, with 7 bases matching TRBD1. V lost 1 base, J lost 4 bases, and 10 bases stayed unmatched. CDR3 size: 17 residues. Germline assignment: CDR1 MGHRA and CDR2 YSYEKL.

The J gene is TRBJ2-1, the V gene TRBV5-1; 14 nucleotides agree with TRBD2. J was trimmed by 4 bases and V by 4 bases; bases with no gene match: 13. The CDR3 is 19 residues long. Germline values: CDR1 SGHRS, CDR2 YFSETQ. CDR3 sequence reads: CASSGPGLAGAGDYNEQFF. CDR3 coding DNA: TGCGCCAGCAGCGGGCCGGGACTAGCGGGAGCGGGGGATTACAATGAGCAGTTCTTC.

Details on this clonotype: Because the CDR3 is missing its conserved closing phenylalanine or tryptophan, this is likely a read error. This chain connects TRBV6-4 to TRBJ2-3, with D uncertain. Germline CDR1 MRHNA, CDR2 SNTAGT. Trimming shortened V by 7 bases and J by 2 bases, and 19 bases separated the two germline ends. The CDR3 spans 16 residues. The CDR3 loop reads CASNDSPGFHTDTQYS. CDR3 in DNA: TGTGCCAGCAATGATAGCCCCGGGTTCCACACAGATACGCAGTATTCT.

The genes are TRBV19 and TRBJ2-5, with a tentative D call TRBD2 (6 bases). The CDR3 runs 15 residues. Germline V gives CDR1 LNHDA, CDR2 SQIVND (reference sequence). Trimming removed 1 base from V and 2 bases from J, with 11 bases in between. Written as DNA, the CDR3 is TGTGCCAGTAGTATAGGCCGGCGGGAACAAGAGACCCAGTACTTC. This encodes CASSIGRREQETQYF. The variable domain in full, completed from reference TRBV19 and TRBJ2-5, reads DGGITQSPKYLFRKEGQNVTLSCEQNLNHDAMYWYRQDPGQGLRLIYYSQIVNDFQKGDIAEGYSVSREKKESFPLTVTSAQKNPTAFYLCASSIGRREQETQYFGPGTRLLVL.

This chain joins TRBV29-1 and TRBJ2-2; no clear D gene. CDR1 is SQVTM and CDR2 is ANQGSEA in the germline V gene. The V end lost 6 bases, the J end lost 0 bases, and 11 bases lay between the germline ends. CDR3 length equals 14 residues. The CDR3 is CSVQPRSNTGELFF. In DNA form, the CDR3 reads TGCAGCGTCCAGCCCCGATCGAACACCGGGGAGCTGTTTTTT.

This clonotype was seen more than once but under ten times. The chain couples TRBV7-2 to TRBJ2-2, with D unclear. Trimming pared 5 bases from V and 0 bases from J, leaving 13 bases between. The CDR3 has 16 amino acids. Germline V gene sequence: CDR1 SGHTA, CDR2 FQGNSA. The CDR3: CASSPPTRANTGELFF. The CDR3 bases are TGTGCCAGCAGCCCCCCGACCCGCGCGAACACCGGGGAGCTGTTTTTT. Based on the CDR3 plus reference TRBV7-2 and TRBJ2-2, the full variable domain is GAGVSQSPSNKVTEKGKDVELRCDPISGHTALYWYRQSLGQGLEFLIYFQGNSAPDKSGLPSDRFSAERTGGSVSTLTIQRTQQEDSAVYLCASSPPTRANTGELFFGEGSRLTVL.